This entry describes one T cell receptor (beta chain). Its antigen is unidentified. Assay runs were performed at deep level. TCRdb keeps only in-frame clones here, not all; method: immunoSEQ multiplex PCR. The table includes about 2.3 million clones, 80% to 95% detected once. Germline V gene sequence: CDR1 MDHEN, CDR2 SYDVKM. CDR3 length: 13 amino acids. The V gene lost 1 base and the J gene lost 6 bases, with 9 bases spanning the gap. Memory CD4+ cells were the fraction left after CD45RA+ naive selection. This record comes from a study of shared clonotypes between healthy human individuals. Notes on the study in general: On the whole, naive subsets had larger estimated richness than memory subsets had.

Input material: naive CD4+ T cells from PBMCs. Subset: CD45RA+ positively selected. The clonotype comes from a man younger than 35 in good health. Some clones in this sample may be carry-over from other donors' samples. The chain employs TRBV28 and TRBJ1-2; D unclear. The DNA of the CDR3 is TGTGCCAGCAGTTTATTGGCTAGGGATGGCTACACCTTC. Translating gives CASSLLARDGYTF.